The clone carrying this T cell receptor beta chain showed up just a few times. No antigen is known for it. The data belong to a study of T cells in Graves' hyperthyroidism and ophthalmopathy. Overall study context: Peripheral blood samples were taken at initial diagnosis, prior to any treatment.

This CDR3 spans 13 amino acids. The V gene lost 2 bases and the J gene lost 2 bases, with 6 bases spanning the gap. The germline V gene has CDR1 SGHTA and CDR2 FQGNSA. Overall study results and limits: Using 13 V-J features, a model discriminated ophthalmopathy from stable hyperthyroidism.

What was amplified from RNA transcripts were TCR beta CDR3 regions. The HTBI set primed first-round TCR CDR3 RT-PCR. TCRdb reprocessed the multiplex PCR reads with MiXCR, giving one entry per CDR3 protein. The profile shows 300,000 to 400,000 distinct CDR3 sequences, 18% of them singletons. The V call is TRBV7-2, the J call TRBJ1-2; no definite D call. Sequenced sample: blood. The TCR was taken from a man in his late teens or twenties with Graves' ophthalmopathy. The CDR3 DNA is TGTGCCAGCAGCTTAAGACGGAACTATGGCTACACCTTC. Translation: CASSLRRNYGYTF.